Sequencing of this T cell receptor (beta chain) was carried out in a study of human T cells and chemical hapten exposure. The CDR3 sequence is 15 residues long. Trimming took 6 bases from V and 1 from J, leaving 15 bases between them. Indicated time point: patch test 3, about 24 weeks after DPC sensitization. Indicated treatment: therapeutic diphenylcyclopropenone sensitization with weekly scalp DPC. Per the original methods: Per sample, the median was about 95,000 TCRs, with values from roughly 23,000 to 640,000. In TCRdb, the RACE reads were re-called with MiXCR into one record per CDR3 protein. The V and J calls and clone size are TCRdb's, not the authors'. This table holds just under 65,000 distinct CDR3 sequences, approximately 9.9% found once.

This receptor was taken from a woman aged 25-40 years with alopecia areata. Some clones in this sample may be carry-over from other donors' samples. The input for sequencing was whole blood, taken in connection with sensitization to the hapten diphenylcyclopropenone (DPC). V usage is TRBV12-3 or TRBV12-4 and J usage is TRBJ1-1; D is perhaps TRBD1 (5 bases). The chain's CDR3 is CASSGDSYSNTEAFF. DNA for the CDR3: TGTGCCAGCAGCGGTGACAGCTACTCGAACACTGAAGCTTTCTTT.